What follows describes a single T cell receptor beta chain. This record comes from a study of blood T cell repertoires in COVID-19. Germline trimming cut 3 bases from V and 5 bases from J; bases unmatched to any gene: 5. The germline CDR1 and CDR2 sequences are MDHEN and SYDVKM. The CDR3 loop spans 15 amino acids. Sequenced by immunoSEQ multiplex PCR; TCRdb stores in-frame clones only, minus some. Of 50,000 to 55,000 clones listed, roughly 89% were seen once; the top ten hold approximately 4.9%. The sample was peripheral blood. The receptor was isolated from a man aged 60 to 69 with active COVID-19. The rearrangement uses TRBV28 and TRBJ1-5; 9 bases map to TRBD1. The DNA of the CDR3 is TGTGCCAGCAGTTTGGGACAGGGTGTCCATCAGCCCCAGCATTTT. Its translation: CASSLGQGVHQPQHF.